The clone carrying this T cell receptor beta chain was counted only a few times. The target antigen is unknown. A J-beta primer mix and a sample-barcoded 5' primer were used in a second PCR of roughly 7 to 12 cycles. The yield of each sample was at least 3 million CDR3-containing paired-end reads. TCRdb analysed the 5' RACE reads with MiXCR anew, one entry per CDR3 protein. There are some 1,500,000 distinct CDR3 sequences in the sample; around 40% occur only once, and about 4% lies in the top ten. The CDR3 is made up of 15 amino acids. Germline values: CDR1 LGHNA, CDR2 YSLEER. V dropped 1 base and J dropped 3 bases, with 12 bases sitting between them. This sample is part of a study of blood T cells in healthy people across ages. Study-level information: When template switching was applied, about one barcoded beta molecule was captured per two T cells.

Points from the study as a whole: Per-million-T-cell TCR beta diversity fell roughly linearly with age. PBMCs went unsorted, and a conclusive naive versus antigen-experienced comparison was therefore prevented.

The sequencing sample was made of blood. The chain carries TRBV4-3 and TRBJ1-2; D unclear. The origin of this receptor is a woman aged 18-35 years in good health. The CDR3: CASSQALGSHYGYTF. CDR3 sequence (DNA): TGCGCCAGCAGCCAAGCGCTGGGGAGTCACTATGGCTACACCTTC.